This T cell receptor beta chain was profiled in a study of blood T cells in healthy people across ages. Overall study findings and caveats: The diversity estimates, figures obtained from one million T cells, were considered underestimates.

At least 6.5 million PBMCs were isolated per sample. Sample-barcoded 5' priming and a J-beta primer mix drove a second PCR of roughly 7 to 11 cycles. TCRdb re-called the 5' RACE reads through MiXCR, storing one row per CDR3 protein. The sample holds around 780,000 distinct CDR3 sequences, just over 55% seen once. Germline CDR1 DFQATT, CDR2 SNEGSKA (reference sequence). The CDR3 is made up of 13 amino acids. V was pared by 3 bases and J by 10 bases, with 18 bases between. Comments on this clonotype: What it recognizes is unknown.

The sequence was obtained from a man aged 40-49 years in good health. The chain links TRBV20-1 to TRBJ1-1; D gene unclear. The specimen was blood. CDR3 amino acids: CSARLQEGVLAFF. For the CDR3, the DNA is TGCAGTGCTAGGCTGCAGGAAGGAGTTTTAGCTTTCTTT.